Listed below are T cell receptor beta chains from one sample, sequenced in a study of T cell changes during pregnancy in multiple sclerosis. Sequencing used immunoSEQ multiplex PCR; TCRdb keeps in-frame clones, though not all of them. The sample shows tens of thousands of clones, 85% to 95% of them seen only once. The starting material was CD8+ T cells from peripheral blood mononuclear cells, obtained in the third trimester of pregnancy. The receptors come from a female donor with multiple sclerosis, enrolled in a pregnancy study. Each CDR3 is given with its conserved first and last residue. Fields, in order: J gene, clone size, V gene, D gene, CDR3 DNA, CDR3 protein. The D gene is left open where the match is weak. Not all rows give a size; the values are once, few, many and, for expanded clones, a class.

J: TRBJ1-2; size: -; V: TRBV27; D: -; DNA: TGTGCCAGCAGTTTTTTGGGGCCTAACTATGGCTACACCTTC; CDR3: CASSFLGPNYGYTF
J: TRBJ2-3; size: -; V: TRBV5-5; D: -; DNA: TGTGCCAGCAGCTTGGCCGGGTCCACAGATACGCAGTATTTT; CDR3: CASSLAGSTDTQYF
J: TRBJ2-2; size: -; V: TRBV6-1; D: -; DNA: TGTGCCAACAAGAGGGGGGGGGCGAACACCGGGGAGCTGTTTTTT; CDR3: CANKRGGANTGELFF
J: TRBJ2-1; size: -; V: TRBV7-3; D: TRBD2; DNA: TGTGCCAGCAGCTCCCTCACTAGCGGGGGCAATGAGCAGTTCTTC; CDR3: CASSSLTSGGNEQFF
J: TRBJ1-1; size: -; V: TRBV6-1; D: -; DNA: TGTGCCAGCAGTGCCCAGGGCGCTGAAGCTTTCTTT; CDR3: CASSAQGAEAFF
J: TRBJ2-3; size: -; V: TRBV18; D: TRBD2; DNA: TGTGCCAGCTCACTTACTAGCGGGGATAGCACAGATACGCAGTATTTT; CDR3: CASSLTSGDSTDTQYF
J: TRBJ1-1; size: -; V: TRBV7-6; D: -; DNA: TGTGCCAGCAGCTTAGCTGGGGCGCTTCGGGACACTGAAGCTTTCTTT; CDR3: CASSLAGALRDTEAFF
J: TRBJ1-2; size: -; V: TRBV19; D: -; DNA: TGTGCCAGTATGGGGGGCTATGGCTACACCTTC; CDR3: CASMGGYGYTF
J: TRBJ2-3; size: -; V: TRBV10-3; D: TRBD1; DNA: TGTGCCATCAGACGGGACAGCAACACAGATACGCAGTATTTT; CDR3: CAIRRDSNTDTQYF
J: TRBJ2-7; size: -; V: TRBV19; D: TRBD2; DNA: TGTGCCAGTAGTGTGGCGGGGGGCCCTATCTACGAGCAGTACTTC; CDR3: CASSVAGGPIYEQYF
J: TRBJ2-3; size: -; V: TRBV9; D: -; DNA: TGTGCCAGCAGCGTAGGCGCCACAGATACGCAGTATTTT; CDR3: CASSVGATDTQYF
J: TRBJ2-7; size: once; V: TRBV9; D: -; DNA: TGTGCCAGCAGCCCAGGGGGGACCGAGCAGTACTTC; CDR3: CASSPGGTEQYF
J: TRBJ1-2; size: once; V: TRBV5-5; D: TRBD1; DNA: TGTGCCAGCAGCCCGGGACAGGACGCCGGTGGCTACACCTTC; CDR3: CASSPGQDAGGYTF
J: TRBJ2-3; size: -; V: TRBV6-5; D: -; DNA: TGTGCCAGCAGTTACCCCATGGAGGATACGCAGTATTTT; CDR3: CASSYPMEDTQYF
J: TRBJ1-4; size: -; V: TRBV9; D: -; DNA: TGTGCCAGCAGCTTACAGGGAGGGGGGGAAAAACTGTTTTTT; CDR3: CASSLQGGGEKLFF
J: TRBJ2-1; size: -; V: TRBV9; D: TRBD1; DNA: TGTGCCAGCAGCGTGGGACAGGGCCTGGATGAGCAGTTCTTC; CDR3: CASSVGQGLDEQFF
J: TRBJ2-7; size: -; V: TRBV27; D: TRBD2; DNA: TGTGCCAGCAGAGCACTAGCGGGACCCAGGGGCATCAACGAGCAGTACTTC; CDR3: CASRALAGPRGINEQYF
J: TRBJ1-2; size: -; V: TRBV14; D: -; DNA: TGTGCCAGCAGCCAAGATTGGGGCCCGGGTACACATGGCTACACCTTC; CDR3: CASSQDWGPGTHGYTF
J: TRBJ1-2; size: -; V: TRBV19; D: -; DNA: TGTGCCAGTAGTATCGGGGTTGGCTACACCTTC; CDR3: CASSIGVGYTF
J: TRBJ2-7; size: -; V: TRBV9; D: TRBD2; DNA: TGTGCCAGCAGCGTAGGTTTAGCGGGGACCTACGAGCAGTACTTC; CDR3: CASSVGLAGTYEQYF
J: TRBJ1-1; size: -; V: TRBV27; D: TRBD1; DNA: TGTGCCAGCAGTTTTGGGACAGGCGTTACTGAAGCTTTCTTT; CDR3: CASSFGTGVTEAFF
J: TRBJ1-2; size: -; V: TRBV7-9; D: -; DNA: TGTGCCAGCGGCGGTACTAACTATGGCTACACCTTC; CDR3: CASGGTNYGYTF
J: TRBJ2-5; size: -; V: TRBV7-2; D: TRBD2; DNA: TGTGCCAGCAGCTACTTGGGACTAGCGGGGGGGCCTCGAGAGACCCAGTACTTC; CDR3: CASSYLGLAGGPRETQYF
J: TRBJ1-5; size: -; V: TRBV15; D: -; DNA: TGTGCCACCAGCGAATATATACAGCTTAGCAATCAGCCCCAGCATTTT; CDR3: CATSEYIQLSNQPQHF
J: TRBJ1-5; size: -; V: TRBV5-6; D: TRBD1; DNA: TGTGCCAGCAGCGAGACACAGGGGACAAGCTGGAATCAGCCCCAGCATTTT; CDR3: CASSETQGTSWNQPQHF